The sequence of this T cell receptor (beta chain) was determined in a study of cytomegalovirus exposure and HLA in healthy donors. About the research overall: An early data release held 70 million to 90 million unique TCRs from HLA-typed donors.

Regarding this clone: Mismatch with germline at one junction end may stem from a read error.

CDR1 and CDR2 (germline): LGHNA, YSLEER. The CDR3 contains 17 residues. 60 Vbeta and 13 Jbeta primers were used in PCR. Clones were sequenced by immunoSEQ multiplex PCR, and TCRdb holds only the in-frame ones, with some missing. The profile shows around 130,000 clones, 8.5% to 10% of them singletons. What was sequenced was PBMCs. The chain is built from TRBV4-3 and TRBJ2-3; 12 nucleotides agree with TRBD2. The receptor was isolated from a man between 40 and 49 years old in good health and CMV-seronegative. CDR3 DNA sequence: TGCGCCAGCAACCAAGAACTAGCGGGGGGTTTCGCAGATACGCAGTATTTT. Protein: CASNQELAGGFADTQYF.